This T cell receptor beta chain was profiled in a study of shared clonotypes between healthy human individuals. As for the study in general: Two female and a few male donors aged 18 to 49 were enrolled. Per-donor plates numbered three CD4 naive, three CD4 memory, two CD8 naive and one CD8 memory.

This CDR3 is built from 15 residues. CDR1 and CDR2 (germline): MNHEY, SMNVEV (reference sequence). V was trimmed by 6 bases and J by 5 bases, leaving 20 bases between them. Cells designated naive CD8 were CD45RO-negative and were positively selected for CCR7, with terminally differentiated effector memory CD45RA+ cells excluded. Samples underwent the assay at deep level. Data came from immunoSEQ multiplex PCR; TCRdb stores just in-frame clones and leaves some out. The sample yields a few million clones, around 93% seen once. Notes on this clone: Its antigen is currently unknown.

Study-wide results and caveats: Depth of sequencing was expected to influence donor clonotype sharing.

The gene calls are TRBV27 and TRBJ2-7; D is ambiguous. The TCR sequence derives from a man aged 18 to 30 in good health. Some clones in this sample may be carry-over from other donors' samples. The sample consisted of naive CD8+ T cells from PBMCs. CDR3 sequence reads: CASRAWVGWIDEQYF. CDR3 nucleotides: TGTGCCAGCAGGGCCTGGGTGGGATGGATTGACGAGCAGTACTTC.